The 8 T cell receptor beta chains reported below all come from one sample, sequenced in a study of blood T cell repertoires in COVID-19. The method was immunoSEQ multiplex PCR; TCRdb's version includes in-frame clones alone and lacks a portion of them. The table shows about 480,000 clones, with about 91% occurring only once. The specimen sequenced was peripheral blood. The source of these receptors is a woman aged 45-60 years with COVID-19, enrolled during active disease.

The chain has TRBV6-4 and TRBJ1-2, with 7 bases matching TRBD1. The CDR3 is 15 amino acids. Trimming removed 6 bases from V and 0 bases from J; junction bases left unmatched: 7. The germline V gene encodes CDR1 MRHNA and CDR2 SNTAGT. For the CDR3, the DNA is TGTGCCAGCAGGGCCGGGACAGCTACTAACTATGGCTACACCTTC. As protein: CASRAGTATNYGYTF.

Comments on this clone: The junction departs from the called germline gene at one end, perhaps through a read error. The genes are TRBV5-1 and TRBJ2-5, with 9 bases lining up with TRBD1. CDR1 SGHRS and CDR2 YFSETQ come from the germline V gene. CDR3 size: 13 residues. CDR3 residues: CASRLDRGQTQYF. CDR3 nucleotide sequence: TGCGCCAGCAGGTTGGACAGGGGACAGACCCAGTACTTC.

The rearrangement uses TRBV11-1 and TRBJ2-3, with 7 bases identical to TRBD2. Germline V CDR1 and CDR2: SGHAT, FQDESV (reference sequence). This CDR3 is 16 amino acids long. Losses at the gene ends were 4 bases for V and 0 bases for J; bases not matched to a gene: 7. In DNA form, the CDR3 reads TGTGCCAGCAGCTCCCTACTAGCGAAGAGCACAGATACGCAGTATTTT. Its translation: CASSSLLAKSTDTQYF.

This clone was seen a single time. The V call is TRBV11-2, the J call TRBJ2-2, with 8 bases lining up with TRBD2. This CDR3 is built from 16 residues. CDR1 and CDR2 (germline): SGHAT, FQNNGV. Unmatched junction bases numbered 6, after V lost 6 bases and J lost 0 bases. CDR3 DNA sequence: TGTGCCAGCAGGACCGGGGGGGACCCGAACACCGGGGAGCTGTTTTTT. Amino acid sequence: CASRTGGDPNTGELFF.

The rearrangement joins TRBV4-1 to TRBJ1-1; D gene ambiguous. The germline CDR1 and CDR2 sequences are MGHRA and YSYEKL. V dropped 2 bases and J dropped 1 base, with 5 bases sitting between them. The CDR3 is 13 amino acids. In nucleotides, the CDR3 is TGCGCCAGCAGCCAACGCAGGAACACTGAAGCTTTCTTT. As protein: CASSQRRNTEAFF.

The chain recombines TRBV5-1 with TRBJ2-1; 7 bases agree with TRBD1. Losses at the gene ends were 6 bases for V and 3 bases for J; bases not matched to a gene: 6. CDR1 is SGHRS, CDR2 YFSETQ, per germline. The CDR3 is made up of 14 amino acids. CDR3 DNA sequence: TGCGCCAGCACACCGGGACAGATCTACAATGAGCAGTTCTTC. Translated, it gives CASTPGQIYNEQFF.

Here the CDR3 reads CSSAVGYEQYF. DNA of the CDR3: TGCAGCTCCGCGGTGGGCTACGAGCAGTACTTC. The chain is built from TRBV29-1 and TRBJ2-7; no reliable D call. CDR3 size: 11 residues. Germline V CDR1 and CDR2: SQVTM, ANQGSEA. V lost 8 bases to trimming and J lost 3 bases, with 11 bases between them.

This sequence joins TRBV6-5 and TRBJ2-7; D ambiguous. Germline loops: CDR1 MNHEY, CDR2 SVGAGI. CDR3 length equals 10 residues. V lost 7 bases to trimming and J lost 8 bases, with 9 bases between them. CDR3 bases: TGTGCCAGCAAAGCCTTTCAGCAGTACTTC. The encoded protein is CASKAFQQYF.